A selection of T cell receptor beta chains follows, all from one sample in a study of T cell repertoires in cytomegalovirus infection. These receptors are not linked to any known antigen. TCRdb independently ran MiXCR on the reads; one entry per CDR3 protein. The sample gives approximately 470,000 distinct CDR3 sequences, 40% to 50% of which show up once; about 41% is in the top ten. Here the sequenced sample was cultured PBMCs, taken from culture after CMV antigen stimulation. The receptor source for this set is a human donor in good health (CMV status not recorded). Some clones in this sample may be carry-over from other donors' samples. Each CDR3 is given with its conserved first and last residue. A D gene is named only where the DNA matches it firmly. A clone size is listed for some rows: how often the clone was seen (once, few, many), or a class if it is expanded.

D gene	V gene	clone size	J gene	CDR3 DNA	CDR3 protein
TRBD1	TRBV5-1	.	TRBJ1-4	TGCGCCAGCAGCTTTAGGGGACAGGGATTAGGGAAACTGTTTTTT	CASSFRGQGLGKLFF
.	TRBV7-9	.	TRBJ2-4	TGTGCCGGCAGCTCCGGCGGGCTAGCCAAAAACATTCAGTACTTC	CAGSSGGLAKNIQYF
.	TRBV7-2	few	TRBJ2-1	TGTGCCAGCAGCTTAGCGCAGGCGTACTACAATGAGCAGTTCTTC	CASSLAQAYYNEQFF
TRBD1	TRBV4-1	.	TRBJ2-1	TGCGCCAGCAGCCTTAGACAGGGGGTCTACAATGAGCAGTTCTTC	CASSLRQGVYNEQFF
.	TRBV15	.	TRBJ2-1	TGTGCCACCACCTACAGGAATGAGCAGTTCTTC	CATTYRNEQFF
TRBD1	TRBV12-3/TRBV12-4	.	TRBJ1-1	TGTGCCAGCAGCCCCGGGACAGGAAGATTTGCCGAAGCTTTCTTT	CASSPGTGRFAEAFF
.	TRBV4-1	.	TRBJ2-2	TGCGCCAGCAGCCAAGAGAAAGGGGAGAGCACCGGGGAGCTGTTTTTT	CASSQEKGESTGELFF
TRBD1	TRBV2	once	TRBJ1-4	TGTGCCAGCAGCGAAATGACAGGGTCTTGGGAAAAACTGTTTTTT	CASSEMTGSWEKLFF
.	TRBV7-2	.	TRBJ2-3	TGTGCCAGCAGCTACCCGCAGCGGCTCCCTGCCTCTAGCACAGATACGCAGTATTTT	CASSYPQRLPASSTDTQYF
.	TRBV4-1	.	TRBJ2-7	TGCGCCAGCAGCCAAGAACGGATCTTCGAGCAGTACTTC	CASSQERIFEQYF
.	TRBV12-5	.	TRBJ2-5	TGTGCTAGTGGTTTGGTAGTCGACCAAGCTTCACGGGAGACCCAGTACTTC	CASGLVVDQASRETQYF
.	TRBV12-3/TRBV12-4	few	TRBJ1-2	TGTGCCAGCAGTTTCCCCGGGGGCCGGACCAATGGCTACACCTTC	CASSFPGGRTNGYTF
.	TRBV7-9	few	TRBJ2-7	TGTGCCAGCAGCTCCAGTCCCAGGGGTACTAACGAGCAGTACTTC	CASSSSPRGTNEQYF
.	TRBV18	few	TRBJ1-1	TGTGCCAGCTCCCCTTTGGGAGACACTGAAGCTTTCTTT	CASSPLGDTEAFF
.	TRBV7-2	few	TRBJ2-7	TGTGCCAGCAGCTTAGTGGTTAGATTCGGCTACGAGCAGTACTTC	CASSLVVRFGYEQYF
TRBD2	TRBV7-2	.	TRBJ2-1	TGTGCCAGCAGCCGAAGGACTAGCGGGACCTATGAGCAGTTCTTC	CASSRRTSGTYEQFF
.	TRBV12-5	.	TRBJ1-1	TGTGCTAGTGGTCCGTCCCCCTTCACTGAAGCTTTCTTT	CASGPSPFTEAFF
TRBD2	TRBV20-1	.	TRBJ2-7	TGCAGTGCTAGAGGGAGGCCTAGCGGGGCCTACGAGCAGTACTTC	CSARGRPSGAYEQYF
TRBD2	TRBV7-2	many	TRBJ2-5	TGTGCCAGCAGCCCTAGCGGACGGGAGACCCAGTACTTC	CASSPSGRETQYF
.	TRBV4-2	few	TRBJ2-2	TGTGCCAGCAGCCAAGGGTTGGGCACCGGGGAGCTGTTTTTT	CASSQGLGTGELFF
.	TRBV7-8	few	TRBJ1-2	TGTGCCAGCAGCTTTTTCAAGGAGAACTATGGCTACACCTTC	CASSFFKENYGYTF
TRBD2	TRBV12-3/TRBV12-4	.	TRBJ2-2	TGTGCCAGCAGAAGGACTAGCGGGGGGGCCATTACCGGGGAGCTGTTTTTT	CASRRTSGGAITGELFF
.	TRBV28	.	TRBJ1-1	TGTGCCAGCAGTCTCCCCGCGGGCCGGGGGACTGAAGCTTTCTTT	CASSLPAGRGTEAFF
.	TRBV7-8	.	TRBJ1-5	TGTGCCAGCAGCTTAGAAGGATACGGGCAGCCCCAGCATTTT	CASSLEGYGQPQHF
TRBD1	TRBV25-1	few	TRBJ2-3	TGTGCCAGCAGTGCCGGGACAGGGGGCGTTCGGAAGCGCACAGATACGCAGTATTTT	CASSAGTGGVRKRTDTQYF
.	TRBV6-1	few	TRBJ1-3	TGTGCCAGCAGTGTTGGGTTTGATGGAAACACCATATATTTT	CASSVGFDGNTIYF
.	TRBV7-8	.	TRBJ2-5	TGTGCCAGCAGCTTAGCGAAACATTCCCGGACCCAGTACTTC	CASSLAKHSRTQYF
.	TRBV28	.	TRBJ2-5	TGTGCCAGCAGTCCCCCGGGGTCACAGGGTCGAGAGACCCAGTACTTC	CASSPPGSQGRETQYF
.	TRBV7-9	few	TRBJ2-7	TGTGCCAGCAGCGCAAGCCCTCTCGGGGGGCGCGGGTACGAGCAGTACTTC	CASSASPLGGRGYEQYF
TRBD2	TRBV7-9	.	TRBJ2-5	TGTGCCAGCAGCTTAGCAGGGACTAGCGAAGAGACCCAGTACTTC	CASSLAGTSEETQYF
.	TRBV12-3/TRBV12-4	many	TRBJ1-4	TGTGCCAGCAGTCCAACGATTGGGGGCGCAAGTGAAAAACTGTTTTTT	CASSPTIGGASEKLFF
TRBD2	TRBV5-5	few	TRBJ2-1	TGTGCCAGCAGCTTCGGACTAGCGGGGGGCTACAATGAGCAGTTCTTC	CASSFGLAGGYNEQFF
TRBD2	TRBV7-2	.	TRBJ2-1	TGTGCCAGCAGCTTAGCTAGGACTAGCGGGAGTGGCTATGAGCAGTTCTTC	CASSLARTSGSGYEQFF
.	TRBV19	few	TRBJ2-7	TGTGCCAGTAGTCTCCCCGGGCAGGCCGTATACGAGCAGTACTTC	CASSLPGQAVYEQYF
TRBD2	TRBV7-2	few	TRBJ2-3	TGTGCCAGCAGCTCGAGGACTAGCCAACCTACTAGCACAGATACGCAGTATTTT	CASSSRTSQPTSTDTQYF
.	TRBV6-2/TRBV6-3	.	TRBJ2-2	TGTGCCAGCAGTTGCTCCCAGGGCGCCGGGGAGCTGTTTTTT	CASSCSQGAGELFF
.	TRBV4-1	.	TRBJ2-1	TGCGCCAGCAGCCCGGTGGCGGGCCCGGGTGAGCAGTTCTTC	CASSPVAGPGEQFF
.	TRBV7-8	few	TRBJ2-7	TGTGCCAGCAGCCCTTTCACCTCCTACGAGCAGTACTTC	CASSPFTSYEQYF